This T cell receptor (beta chain) derives from a study of shared clonotypes between healthy human individuals. Whole-study context: The cohort comprised a couple of women and a few men. Their ages spanned 18 to 49 years.

The assay used deep level. The authors' processing: Filtering of immunoSEQ junctional sequences could not match full-length read filtering. Here immunoSEQ multiplex PCR was the method, and the copy in TCRdb shows in-frame clones only, minus some. Clone size and V and J calls were adopted from that table, with D and trimming inferred from the DNA. This sample yields hundreds of thousands of clones, of which nearly 98% are seen a single time; 0.3% belongs to the top ten. This clone is a singleton in its sample. CD8 cells regarded as naive lacked CD45RO, were positively chosen for CCR7, and omitted terminally differentiated effector memory CD45RA+ cells. Deletions cut 1 base from V and 2 bases from J, with 15 bases between. This CDR3 comprises 17 residues. The V gene's germline CDR1 is SGHDN and CDR2 FVKESK.

This TCR derives from a man younger than 45 in good health. The specimen was naive CD8+ T cells sorted from blood. The chain is built from TRBV14 and TRBJ2-1; possibly TRBD2 for D (5 bases). The CDR3 DNA reads TGTGCCAGCAGCCAAGTTGACCGGGGTAGCGCCTACAATGAGCAGTTCTTC. It encodes CASSQVDRGSAYNEQFF.